The 14 T cell receptor beta chains below all came from one sample that was sequenced in a study of patients with pleural tuberculosis. Each CDR3 protein is one row after TCRdb ran MiXCR on the reads. The repertoire holds around 49,000 distinct CDR3 sequences, with approximately 7.5% as singletons. These receptors came from a human donor with pleural tuberculosis.

This clonotype was counted at least ten times. The rearrangement uses TRBV20-1 and TRBJ2-3; weak D call: TRBD2 (6 bases). Germline V gene data show CDR1 as DFQATT and CDR2 as SNEGSKA (reference sequence). CDR3 length: 17 residues. V lost 0 bases to trimming and J lost 2 bases, with 18 bases between them. This CDR3 reads CSARELTRSKITDTQYF. The CDR3 DNA reads TGCAGTGCTAGAGAATTGACTAGATCTAAGATCACAGATACGCAGTATTTT.

Ten or more counts support this clonotype. V is TRBV2 and J is TRBJ2-7; tentative D call: TRBD2 (5 bases). The V gene's germline CDR1 is SNHLY and CDR2 FYNNEI. The CDR3 contains 14 residues. The V and J ends lost 4 bases and 2 bases respectively, with 12 bases between them. Written as DNA, the CDR3 is TGTGCCAGCAGTGTCGGGGTGGAGGCCTACGAGCAGTACGTC. It is translated as CASSVGVEAYEQYV.

In this sample, this clonotype turned up a few times. The rearrangement links TRBV5-1 to TRBJ1-1; D not certain. This CDR3 spans 13 amino acids. Trimming took off 0 bases at V and 11 bases at J, with 14 bases between the two ends. CDR1 is SGHRS and CDR2 is YFSETQ in the germline V gene. Here the CDR3 DNA reads TGCGCCAGCAGCTTGGAGGCAGTCCAAGCTGCTTTCTTT. Its protein is CASSLEAVQAAFF.

The chain couples TRBV18 to TRBJ2-7; D might be TRBD2 (5 bases). V gave up 5 bases and J gave up 3 bases, with 11 bases separating them. Germline-derived CDR1 and CDR2 are KGHSH and LQKENI. The CDR3 is 13 amino acids. The CDR3 DNA reads as TGTGCCAGCTCAAGTGACGGGGACTACGAGCAGTACGTC. Translation gives CASSSDGDYEQYV.

Many counts were recorded for this clonotype. The chain has TRBV20-1 and TRBJ1-2; the match to TRBD1 covers 11 bases. The CDR3 sequence is 16 residues long. CDR1 and CDR2 from the germline V gene are DFQATT and SNEGSKA (reference sequence). Unmatched junction bases numbered 10, after V lost 3 bases and J lost 4 bases. The CDR3 DNA reads TGCAGTGCTAGTGGATCGGACAGGGGGCGTCCCTATGGCTACACCTTC. This sequence encodes CSASGSDRGRPYGYTF.

This clonotype was seen at least ten times. The genes are TRBV4-3 and TRBJ2-2; possibly TRBD2 for D (6 bases). Trimming pared 0 bases from V and 10 bases from J, leaving 12 bases between. From germline, CDR1 is LGHNA and CDR2 YSLEER. This CDR3 region has 14 residues. CDR3 sequence reads: CASSQDGGNEELFF. CDR3 DNA: TGCGCCAGCAGCCAAGATGGAGGGAACGAGGAGCTGTTTTTT.

This clonotype was counted many times. This chain links TRBV11-2 with TRBJ2-1; the D is unclear. The CDR3 spans 14 residues. Germline lookup yields CDR1 SGHAT and CDR2 FQNNGV. V was pared by 5 bases and J by 3 bases, with 11 bases between. CDR3: CASSPRPRYNEQFF. CDR3 DNA sequence: TGTGCCAGCAGCCCCCGACCCCGCTACAATGAGCAGTTCTTC. The entire variable domain, with the rest obtained from reference TRBV11-2 and TRBJ2-1, is as follows: EAGVAQSPRYKIIEKRQSVAFWCNPISGHATLYWYQQILGQGPKLLIQFQNNGVVDDSQLPKDRFSAERLKGVDSTLKIQPAKLEDSAVYLCASSPRPRYNEQFFGPGTRLTVL.

This clonotype has at least ten counts. The rearrangement uses TRBV6-1 and TRBJ2-7; possible D gene TRBD1, 6 bases. The V end was cut by 6 bases, the J end by 6 bases, with 12 bases between. Germline V gene sequence: CDR1 MNHNS, CDR2 SASEGT. CDR3 length: 12 residues. In DNA, the CDR3 is TGTGCCAGCAGCCCTACAGGGCTCGAGCAGTACTTC. It encodes CASSPTGLEQYF.

This chain links TRBV11-2 with TRBJ2-7; 9 bases are shared with TRBD2. The CDR3 totals 15 residues. V dropped 6 bases and J dropped 4; count of bases not matched to a gene: 10. Germline assignment: CDR1 SGHAT and CDR2 FQNNGV. The CDR3 loop reads CASRRPGLALYEQYF. CDR3 nucleotide sequence: TGTGCCAGCAGACGACCGGGACTAGCATTATACGAGCAGTACTTC.

This clonotype was counted only a few times. One junction end disagrees with the germline gene, perhaps due to a read error. The CDR3 is CAGSLQGNEKLFF. The CDR3 DNA sequence: TGTGCCGGCAGCTTACAGGGTAATGAAAAACTGTTTTTT. The chain is built from TRBV11-1 and TRBJ1-4; maybe TRBD1 (6 bases). Per germline, CDR1 SGHAT and CDR2 FQDESV (reference sequence). The CDR3 spans 13 residues.

This clonotype was observed a few times. The V gene is TRBV19, the J gene TRBJ2-1; TRBD2 matches at 9 bases. V dropped 4 bases and J dropped 13; count of bases not matched to a gene: 5. The CDR3 consists of 12 residues. CDR1 and CDR2 (germline): LNHDA, SQIVND (reference sequence). CDR3 amino acids: CASSTQREEQFF. The CDR3 DNA sequence: TGTGCCAGTAGTACCCAGCGGGAGGAACAGTTCTTC. Based on the CDR3 plus reference TRBV19 and TRBJ2-1, the full variable domain is DGGITQSPKYLFRKEGQNVTLSCEQNLNHDAMYWYRQDPGQGLRLIYYSQIVNDFQKGDIAEGYSVSREKKESFPLTVTSAQKNPTAFYLCASSTQREEQFFGPGTRLTVL.

This clonotype was detected ten times or more. The J gene is TRBJ2-7, the V gene TRBV28; D gene uncertain. Germline V CDR1 and CDR2: MDHEN, SYDVKM. CDR3 size: 17 residues. V was cut by 4 bases and J by 0 bases, with 19 bases left in between. This CDR3 reads CASSSRSELKSSYEQYV. CDR3 nucleotides: TGTGCCAGCAGTTCTCGGTCTGAACTGAAAAGCTCCTACGAGCAGTACGTC.

At least ten counts were recorded for this clonotype. The chain joins TRBV5-1 to TRBJ2-1; TRBD2 agrees at 7 bases. Losses at the gene ends were 0 bases for V and 4 bases for J; bases not matched to a gene: 4. The CDR3 contains 15 residues. Germline lookup yields CDR1 SGHRS and CDR2 YFSETQ. The CDR3, as DNA: TGCGCCAGCAGCTTGGATTTGCGGGAGTACAATGAGCAGTTCTTC. This translates into CASSLDLREYNEQFF.

The chain joins TRBV4-2 to TRBJ1-2, with 7 bases fitting TRBD1. The CDR3 consists of 14 residues. V was clipped by 4 bases and J by 8 bases; unmatched bases: 10. From germline, CDR1 is LGHNA and CDR2 YNFKEQ. The CDR3 coding sequence is TGTGCCAGCAGCCCAGCCGGGACAGTCTACGGCTACACCTTC. It translates to CASSPAGTVYGYTF.